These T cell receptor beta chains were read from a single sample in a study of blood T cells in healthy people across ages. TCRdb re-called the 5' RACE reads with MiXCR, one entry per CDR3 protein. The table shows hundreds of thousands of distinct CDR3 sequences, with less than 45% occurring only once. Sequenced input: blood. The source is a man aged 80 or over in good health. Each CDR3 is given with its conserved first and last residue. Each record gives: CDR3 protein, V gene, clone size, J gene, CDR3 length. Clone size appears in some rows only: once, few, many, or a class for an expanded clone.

CASSQAPRGGWSADTQYF TRBV3-1 few TRBJ2-3 18
CASSKEGQGAQETQYF TRBV21-1 - TRBJ2-5 16
CSAPGGVREGYTF TRBV20-1 few TRBJ1-2 13
CASSKGLRGYEQYF TRBV12-3/TRBV12-4 - TRBJ2-7 14
CATGTGGTQYF TRBV24-1 many TRBJ2-5 11
CASSSPGEWRGQYF TRBV6-6 few TRBJ2-5 14
CATTTASYGYTF TRBV6-2/TRBV6-3 few TRBJ1-2 12
CASSRRTELTDTQYF TRBV6-2/TRBV6-3 - TRBJ2-3 15
CASSYSRGASAEQYF TRBV6-2/TRBV6-3 few TRBJ2-7 15
CASRMDRVDEKLFF TRBV6-6 - TRBJ1-4 14
CASRPRGLGTDTQYF TRBV28 - TRBJ2-3 15
CASREQGRGYESYTF TRBV6-6 - TRBJ1-2 15
CASSSGPRGYTF TRBV28 - TRBJ1-2 12
CASRRQDSYEQYF TRBV6-2/TRBV6-3 few TRBJ2-7 13
CASSYVGLRSRGTQYF TRBV6-2/TRBV6-3 - TRBJ2-5 16
CASSVAGQASGYTF TRBV5-1 - TRBJ1-2 14
CSARMRTTNTEAFF TRBV20-1 - TRBJ1-1 14
CASSRGSGYIDNSPLHF TRBV18 few TRBJ1-6 17
CASSRDQGITYNEQFF TRBV7-6 - TRBJ2-1 16
CASSQEAVAGRSEQFF TRBV3-1 few TRBJ2-1 16
CASGLAGRETQYF TRBV7-2 - TRBJ2-5 13
CASRALTDTQYF TRBV6-2/TRBV6-3 few TRBJ2-3 12